This passage covers 10 T cell receptor beta chains from one sample sequenced in a study of CXCR3-negative and CXCR3-positive naive CD8 T cells. Points from the study as a whole: Naive cells that were CXCR3-positive had more hydrophobic TRB CDR3s (compared with CXCR3-negative naive cells).

No antigen has been assigned to these receptors. UMI-labeled 5' RACE yielded the TRB cDNA libraries. Each CDR3 protein gets one entry in TCRdb, which reprocessed the 5' RACE reads and gives no DNA. The sample data list under 75,000 distinct CDR3 sequences. Sequencing was done on a sample of naive CXCR3+ CD8+ T cells from blood. Subset: CD45RO-CCR7+CD27+CD95- naive CD8+ T cells expressing CXCR3 (TNR3+). Source of these receptors: a human donor in good health. Some clones in this sample may be carry-over from other donors' samples.

This chain links TRBV6-2 or TRBV6-3 with TRBJ2-5; TCRdb's D call, TRBD1, is unchecked because there is no DNA. The CDR3 runs to 18 residues. Germline assignment: CDR1 MNHEY and CDR2 SVGEGT. The CDR3: CASSYSSGTGVDQETQYF.

The genes are TRBV29-1 and TRBJ2-5; TCRdb picks TRBD2, but there is no DNA to check that call. Germline lookup yields CDR1 SQVTM and CDR2 ANQGSEA. The CDR3 is 16 residues long. CDR3 protein: CSVDGLLDYSEEAQYF.

J is TRBJ2-7 and V is TRBV6-6; absent DNA, TCRdb's TRBD1 call cannot be checked. Germline V gene data show CDR1 as MNHNY and CDR2 as SVGAGI (reference sequence). This CDR3 comprises 14 residues. The CDR3 protein is CASNEAGASYEQYF.

This chain links TRBV19 with TRBJ2-1; TCRdb's assignment of TRBD2 cannot be checked, as there is no DNA. The CDR3 runs 13 residues. Germline CDR1 reads LNHDA; CDR2 reads SQIVND (reference sequence). CDR3 region: CASSIPAGNEQFF.

The CDR3 is CASNPAGTYEQYF. The chain combines TRBV12-3 or TRBV12-4 with TRBJ2-7; there is no DNA to check the TCRdb D call of TRBD2. The CDR3 length is 13 residues.

The rearrangement joins TRBV6-2 or TRBV6-3 to TRBJ2-2; TCRdb outputs TRBD2, but without DNA this stays unchecked. CDR3 size: 16 residues. The germline gives CDR1 MNHEY, CDR2 SVGEGT. The CDR3 loop reads CASSFRLAGGPGELFF.

The V gene is TRBV5-1, the J gene TRBJ2-2. Germline assignment: CDR1 SGHRS and CDR2 YFSETQ. The CDR3 covers 15 residues. The CDR3 loop reads CASSWAPEDTGELFF.

The chain couples TRBV7-6 to TRBJ2-7; checking the TCRdb D call of TRBD1 is not possible without DNA. The CDR3 contains 16 residues. Germline V gives CDR1 SGHVS, CDR2 FNYEAQ. The CDR3 region is CASSLEGQGFSYEQYF.

The V call is TRBV28, the J call TRBJ2-1; TCRdb gives TRBD2 as the D gene, but with no DNA this cannot be confirmed. The CDR3 has 16 amino acids. Germline CDR1 MDHEN, CDR2 SYDVKM. CDR3 amino acids: CASRGTGLAGFNEQFF. The full variable domain, its missing parts supplied by reference TRBV28 and TRBJ2-1, is DVKVTQSSRYLVKRTGEKVFLECVQDMDHENMFWYRQDPGLGLRLIYFSYDVKMKEKGDIPEGYSVSREKKERFSLILESASTNQTSMYLCASRGTGLAGFNEQFFGPGTRLTVL.

The chain has TRBV3-1 and TRBJ2-1; TCRdb returns TRBD1, unconfirmable since there is no DNA. The CDR3 is made up of 18 amino acids. Germline V gene lookup returns CDR1 LGHDT and CDR2 YNNKEL (reference sequence). CDR3 sequence: CASSNPGTGATSYNEQFF.